This TCR beta chain was recovered during a study of T cells after yellow fever vaccination. Overall study findings and caveats: Abundant contaminating clonotypes from the bulk population could appear in FACS-sorted repertoires.

About this clonotype itself: The antigen remains unidentified. A much larger clone sits a single nucleotide away, making a read error possible.

TCRdb independently ran MiXCR on the 5' RACE reads; one entry per CDR3 protein. This table has roughly 120,000 distinct CDR3 sequences, 6.5% to 9% appearing once. This sample comprised CD4+ T cells sorted from PBMCs, obtained about 49 days after the first yellow fever vaccination. The clonotype was recovered from a young man who received the YFV17D yellow fever vaccine.

CDR3 protein: CASTTPGLVNERFF. In DNA form, the CDR3 reads TGTGCCAGCACCACCCCCGGACTAGTCAATGAGCGGTTCTTC. The gene calls are TRBV7-6 and TRBJ2-1, with 7 bases lining up with TRBD2. This CDR3 region has 14 residues. The germline V gene has CDR1 SGHVS and CDR2 FNYEAQ.